This T cell receptor (beta chain) appears in the sequencing data of a study of cytomegalovirus exposure and HLA in healthy donors. The PCR made use of 60 Vbeta and 13 Jbeta primers. Assay used: immunoSEQ multiplex PCR; TCRdb lists only in-frame clones, some missing. The data contain some 150,000 clones, around 86% of them singletons. CDR3 length: 13 amino acids. From germline, CDR1 is SGHVS and CDR2 FNYEAQ. V shed 5 bases, J shed 4 bases, and the junction held 1 base outside the gene matches. This clone has just one count. The clonotype comes from a woman in her twenties or thirties in good health and CMV-seronegative. The chain employs TRBV7-6 and TRBJ1-3; TRBD1 matches 8 bases. The specimen sequenced was PBMCs. Here the CDR3 reads CASSRDRGNTIYF. DNA of the CDR3: TGTGCCAGCAGCCGGGACAGGGGAAACACCATATATTTT.